The rows below give T cell receptor beta chains drawn from one sample of a study of blood T cells in healthy people across ages. TCRdb used MiXCR to reprocess the 5' RACE reads, holding one entry per CDR3 protein. Of about a million distinct CDR3 sequences in the sample, more than 30% were seen once. The specimen sequenced was blood. The receptors originated from a man aged 18 to 35 in good health. The CDR3 runs from the conserved cysteine through the conserved F or W. Fields, in order: D gene, V gene, J gene, clone size, CDR3 DNA, CDR3 protein. The D gene is left open where the match is weak. Not every row has a clone size; where given, it reads once, few, many or a size class.

D gene: TRBD1
V gene: TRBV2
J gene: TRBJ2-7
clone size: .
CDR3 DNA: TGTGCCAGCAGTGGAGACCGGGACAGAATCAACAATGAGCAGTACTTC
CDR3 protein: CASSGDRDRINNEQYF

D gene: TRBD2
V gene: TRBV20-1
J gene: TRBJ2-7
clone size: .
CDR3 DNA: TGCAGTGCTGTCCTAGCGGGAGGCCCCTACGAGCAGTACTTC
CDR3 protein: CSAVLAGGPYEQYF

D gene: .
V gene: TRBV20-1
J gene: TRBJ2-1
clone size: few
CDR3 DNA: TGCAGTGCTAGGGACCTAGCGAGGCCGAGCTCCTACAATGAGCAGTTCTTC
CDR3 protein: CSARDLARPSSYNEQFF

D gene: .
V gene: TRBV5-1
J gene: TRBJ2-3
clone size: .
CDR3 DNA: TGCGCCGGCAGCTCCGGTGGGGTTTTCGCAGATACGCAGTATTTT
CDR3 protein: CAGSSGGVFADTQYF

D gene: .
V gene: TRBV2
J gene: TRBJ2-3
clone size: .
CDR3 DNA: TGTGCCAGCAGGGGACGGGGGGCCTACACAGATACGCAGTATTTT
CDR3 protein: CASRGRGAYTDTQYF

D gene: .
V gene: TRBV14
J gene: TRBJ2-5
clone size: few
CDR3 DNA: TGTGCCAGCAGCCAAGTACTCAGGGGTGGGACCCAGTACTTC
CDR3 protein: CASSQVLRGGTQYF

D gene: .
V gene: TRBV10-3
J gene: TRBJ1-5
clone size: few
CDR3 DNA: TGTGCCATCAGTGAGTCTCGCGGTGGGGTCTGGAACAATCAGCCCCAGCATTTT
CDR3 protein: CAISESRGGVWNNQPQHF

D gene: .
V gene: TRBV28
J gene: TRBJ2-3
clone size: .
CDR3 DNA: TGTGCCAGCAGCTCAGGGTCGTCGGGCACAGATACGCAGTATTTT
CDR3 protein: CASSSGSSGTDTQYF

D gene: .
V gene: TRBV6-1
J gene: TRBJ2-5
clone size: .
CDR3 DNA: TGTACCAGCAGTGAAAGTCCAGGGACGGGAGAGACCCAGTACTTC
CDR3 protein: CTSSESPGTGETQYF

D gene: .
V gene: TRBV30
J gene: TRBJ1-2
clone size: .
CDR3 DNA: TGTGCCTGGGGTGCAGGGAACGCTAACTATGGCTACACCTTC
CDR3 protein: CAWGAGNANYGYTF

D gene: TRBD2
V gene: TRBV4-2
J gene: TRBJ2-5
clone size: .
CDR3 DNA: TGTGCCAGCAGCCAATTAGCGGGCGCACTACAAGAGACCCAGTACTTC
CDR3 protein: CASSQLAGALQETQYF

D gene: .
V gene: TRBV28
J gene: TRBJ1-2
clone size: .
CDR3 DNA: TGTGCCAGCTATATACAGGGCAACTATGGCTACACCTTC
CDR3 protein: CASYIQGNYGYTF

D gene: TRBD2
V gene: TRBV20-1
J gene: TRBJ2-7
clone size: many
CDR3 DNA: TGCAGTGCTGGGGGGGGGCTAGCGGGAGGGCAATACGAGCAGTACTTC
CDR3 protein: CSAGGGLAGGQYEQYF

D gene: .
V gene: TRBV3-1
J gene: TRBJ2-1
clone size: .
CDR3 DNA: TGTGCCAGCCGTACCGGGCGTGAGCAGTTCTTC
CDR3 protein: CASRTGREQFF

D gene: .
V gene: TRBV2
J gene: TRBJ2-2
clone size: .
CDR3 DNA: TGTGCCAGAATCGTCGACCTAAACACCGGGGAGCTGTTTTTT
CDR3 protein: CARIVDLNTGELFF

D gene: .
V gene: TRBV20-1
J gene: TRBJ2-5
clone size: .
CDR3 DNA: TGCAGTGCTCCTGGCGGCGGGTTTTACCAAGAGACCCAGTACTTC
CDR3 protein: CSAPGGGFYQETQYF

D gene: .
V gene: TRBV20-1
J gene: TRBJ2-3
clone size: many
CDR3 DNA: TGCAGTGCTAGAGACAGGAGCACAGATACGCAGTATTTT
CDR3 protein: CSARDRSTDTQYF

D gene: TRBD2
V gene: TRBV7-3
J gene: TRBJ2-1
clone size: .
CDR3 DNA: TGTGCCAGCAGCTTAAGTCTGACGGGGGGGCAGGATGAGCAGTTCTTC
CDR3 protein: CASSLSLTGGQDEQFF

D gene: .
V gene: TRBV18
J gene: TRBJ1-1
clone size: few
CDR3 DNA: TGTGCCAGCTCACCCTCGACGCTCCCAGGGACTTTCTTT
CDR3 protein: CASSPSTLPGTFF

D gene: TRBD1
V gene: TRBV20-1
J gene: TRBJ2-7
clone size: .
CDR3 DNA: TGCAGTGCCAGGAGGGACAGGGACGAGCAGTACTTC
CDR3 protein: CSARRDRDEQYF

D gene: .
V gene: TRBV20-1
J gene: TRBJ1-1
clone size: .
CDR3 DNA: TGCAGTGCTAGAGATCTCTCAGGGACCAACACTGAAGCTTTCTTT
CDR3 protein: CSARDLSGTNTEAFF

D gene: TRBD1
V gene: TRBV7-8
J gene: TRBJ2-2
clone size: .
CDR3 DNA: TGTGCCAGCAGCTTAGAGTTTGGGAGGACAGGGGCCTCCCCGAACACCGGGGAGCTGTTTTTT
CDR3 protein: CASSLEFGRTGASPNTGELFF

D gene: .
V gene: TRBV20-1
J gene: TRBJ1-2
clone size: few
CDR3 DNA: TGCAGTGCTAGACGGCCGGTGGATTATCCCAACTATGGCTACACCTTC
CDR3 protein: CSARRPVDYPNYGYTF

D gene: .
V gene: TRBV7-2
J gene: TRBJ1-1
clone size: .
CDR3 DNA: TGTGCCAGCAGCTTAGTGGCCATGAACACTGAAGCTTTCTTT
CDR3 protein: CASSLVAMNTEAFF

D gene: .
V gene: TRBV27
J gene: TRBJ2-4
clone size: .
CDR3 DNA: TGTGCCAGCAGTTTAGTCTCGGGAAACATTCAGTACTTC
CDR3 protein: CASSLVSGNIQYF

D gene: .
V gene: TRBV7-2
J gene: TRBJ2-1
clone size: many
CDR3 DNA: TGTGCCAGCAGTTTAGGAGGCGGTCTCTACAATGAGCAGTTCTTC
CDR3 protein: CASSLGGGLYNEQFF

D gene: .
V gene: TRBV7-9
J gene: TRBJ1-4
clone size: few
CDR3 DNA: TGTGCCAGCAGCTTACCAGGGTCGAATGAAAAACTGTTTTTT
CDR3 protein: CASSLPGSNEKLFF

D gene: .
V gene: TRBV10-3
J gene: TRBJ1-5
clone size: few
CDR3 DNA: TGTGCCGTGGCCCAGGGCCCGCAGAGCAATCAGCCCCAGCATTTT
CDR3 protein: CAVAQGPQSNQPQHF

D gene: .
V gene: TRBV5-5
J gene: TRBJ1-2
clone size: few
CDR3 DNA: TGTGCCAGCAGCTTGGAACCCAGCGTCTATGGCTACACCTTC
CDR3 protein: CASSLEPSVYGYTF

D gene: .
V gene: TRBV3-1
J gene: TRBJ2-6
clone size: few
CDR3 DNA: TGTGCCAGCATCGAACCAGGGAGGGCCAACGTCCTGACTTTC
CDR3 protein: CASIEPGRANVLTF

D gene: .
V gene: TRBV20-1
J gene: TRBJ1-1
clone size: .
CDR3 DNA: TGCAGCCCCACGGGGGGGAACACTGAAGCTTTCTTT
CDR3 protein: CSPTGGNTEAFF

D gene: .
V gene: TRBV4-3
J gene: TRBJ2-5
clone size: .
CDR3 DNA: TGCGCCAGCAGCCAAGACAGGGTAATGGAGACCCAGTACTTC
CDR3 protein: CASSQDRVMETQYF

D gene: .
V gene: TRBV7-9
J gene: TRBJ2-7
clone size: .
CDR3 DNA: TGTGCCAGCAGCCTCGTCCGGAGCTCCTCTTACTACGGGCAGTACTTC
CDR3 protein: CASSLVRSSSYYGQYF

D gene: TRBD2
V gene: TRBV11-1
J gene: TRBJ2-3
clone size: .
CDR3 DNA: TGTGCCAGCAGCTCCGCACTAGCGGTTCCTAGCACAGATACGCAGTATTTT
CDR3 protein: CASSSALAVPSTDTQYF

D gene: TRBD2
V gene: TRBV6-1
J gene: TRBJ2-4
clone size: .
CDR3 DNA: TGTGCCAGCAGTGAAATAATAGCGGGGGACGCCAAGGGAAACATTCAGTACTTC
CDR3 protein: CASSEIIAGDAKGNIQYF

D gene: .
V gene: TRBV6-4
J gene: TRBJ2-1
clone size: few
CDR3 DNA: TGTGCCAGCAGTGCCCGGACAGATGTCAGGGAGCAGTTCTTC
CDR3 protein: CASSARTDVREQFF

D gene: .
V gene: TRBV7-2
J gene: TRBJ1-6
clone size: .
CDR3 DNA: TGTGCCAGCAGCTCCGAACATACTTACAATTCACCCCTCCACTTT
CDR3 protein: CASSSEHTYNSPLHF

D gene: TRBD2
V gene: TRBV20-1
J gene: TRBJ2-3
clone size: .
CDR3 DNA: TGCAGTGCTAGGGGAGCGGGGGGGCGAGATACGCAGTATTTT
CDR3 protein: CSARGAGGRDTQYF

D gene: .
V gene: TRBV9
J gene: TRBJ2-1
clone size: .
CDR3 DNA: TGTGCCAGCAGCTCCAACCGGGGGCCTCCGTTCTTC
CDR3 protein: CASSSNRGPPFF

D gene: .
V gene: TRBV3-1
J gene: TRBJ2-5
clone size: few
CDR3 DNA: TGTGCCAGCAGCCAAGATCGGGCTCGCCGAGTGTACTTC
CDR3 protein: CASSQDRARRVYF

D gene: TRBD1
V gene: TRBV29-1
J gene: TRBJ2-1
clone size: few
CDR3 DNA: TGCAGCGGGGAGGGACAGGGGACTTTCTACAATGAGCAGTTCTTC
CDR3 protein: CSGEGQGTFYNEQFF

D gene: TRBD1
V gene: TRBV27
J gene: TRBJ1-5
clone size: .
CDR3 DNA: TGTGCCAGCAGCCCTTATACAGGGGACCCTAATAGCAATCAGCCCCAGCATTTT
CDR3 protein: CASSPYTGDPNSNQPQHF

D gene: TRBD2
V gene: TRBV6-2/TRBV6-3
J gene: TRBJ2-2
clone size: .
CDR3 DNA: TGTGCCAGCTGTTCCGCAGGACTAGTGGCCGGGGAGCTGTTTTTT
CDR3 protein: CASCSAGLVAGELFF

D gene: TRBD2
V gene: TRBV5-1
J gene: TRBJ2-1
clone size: many
CDR3 DNA: TGTGCCAGCAGCTTAAGTGGGGGGGGGAATGAGCAGTTCTTC
CDR3 protein: CASSLSGGGNEQFF

D gene: .
V gene: TRBV4-1
J gene: TRBJ1-2
clone size: many
CDR3 DNA: TGCGCCAGCAGCCAGTCCGCCGAGGAGTATGGCTACACCTTC
CDR3 protein: CASSQSAEEYGYTF

D gene: .
V gene: TRBV28
J gene: TRBJ1-2
clone size: .
CDR3 DNA: TGTGCCAGCAGTTTAGGATGGCCCAACTATGGCTACACCTTC
CDR3 protein: CASSLGWPNYGYTF

D gene: .
V gene: TRBV4-2
J gene: TRBJ2-1
clone size: .
CDR3 DNA: TGTGCCAGCAGCCAAGGCCCATTAAACGATGAGCAGTTCTTC
CDR3 protein: CASSQGPLNDEQFF

D gene: .
V gene: TRBV28
J gene: TRBJ1-1
clone size: few
CDR3 DNA: TGTGCCAGCAGAGGGAGTAGTAACACAGGGGAAGCTTTCTTT
CDR3 protein: CASRGSSNTGEAFF

D gene: .
V gene: TRBV5-1
J gene: TRBJ2-3
clone size: .
CDR3 DNA: TGCGCCAGCAAGGTGGGGGGCCCAGATACGCAGTATTTT
CDR3 protein: CASKVGGPDTQYF

D gene: TRBD1
V gene: TRBV20-1
J gene: TRBJ1-5
clone size: few
CDR3 DNA: TGCAGTGCTAGGGACAGGATTAGCAATCAGCCCCAGCATTTT
CDR3 protein: CSARDRISNQPQHF

D gene: TRBD2
V gene: TRBV7-2
J gene: TRBJ2-1
clone size: .
CDR3 DNA: TGTGCCAGCACCGGGACTAGCGGGTTCAAGGAGCAGTTCTTC
CDR3 protein: CASTGTSGFKEQFF

D gene: .
V gene: TRBV5-1
J gene: TRBJ2-3
clone size: .
CDR3 DNA: TGCGCCAGCAGCTTGGTCCCTGGGGGAGGTACGCAGTATTTT
CDR3 protein: CASSLVPGGGTQYF

D gene: TRBD1
V gene: TRBV6-2/TRBV6-3
J gene: TRBJ1-1
clone size: .
CDR3 DNA: TGTGCCAGCAGTCGCGGACAGGCGAGGGAGAACACTGAAGCTTTCTTT
CDR3 protein: CASSRGQARENTEAFF

D gene: TRBD1
V gene: TRBV20-1
J gene: TRBJ1-5
clone size: .
CDR3 DNA: TGCAGTGCTAGTCAAGGGACAGGATACCAGCCCCAGCATTTT
CDR3 protein: CSASQGTGYQPQHF